Below are 20 T cell receptor beta chains sequenced from a single sample in a study of shared clonotypes between healthy human individuals (dated by TCRdb to the early 2020s). Library construction relied on the immunoSEQ multiplex PCR assay. TCRdb retrieved this table from immuneACCESS and kept in-frame rearrangements only. Not all clones are present; in checked studies, unresolved V genes account for under half, and no reason is known for the remainder. The sample data list some 1.1 million clones, and roughly 80% of these were observed just once. The ten most abundant clones make up 0.89% of the sample. Sequencing was performed on memory CD4+ T cells from PBMCs. This specimen's cell subset or site label, interpreted: CD45RA-negative fraction. These receptors originate from a man aged 18 to 35 in good health. Some clones in this sample may be carry-over from other donors' samples.

The rearrangement links TRBV5-1 to TRBJ1-2; TRBD1 agrees at 9 bases. In germline, CDR1 is SGHRS, CDR2 YFSETQ. Trimming took 3 bases from V and 8 from J; bases not matched to a gene: 8. This CDR3 is 14 amino acids long. Written as DNA, the CDR3 is TGCGCCAGCAGCTCCTGGGGACAGGGTGAGGGCTACACCTTC. Protein: CASSSWGQGEGYTF.

V usage is TRBV7-8 and J usage is TRBJ2-1; D is possibly TRBD2 (5 bases). Germline CDR1 reads SGHVS; CDR2 reads FQNEAQ. This CDR3 is 15 amino acids long. V lost 2 bases to trimming and J lost 6 bases, with 14 bases between them. The CDR3 DNA reads as TGTGCCAGCAGCTTAATCGTGGGAGTTATCAATGAGCAGTTCTTC. Its translation is CASSLIVGVINEQFF. The full variable domain, completed using reference TRBV7-8 and TRBJ2-1, is GAGVSQSPRYKVAKRGQDVALRCDPISGHVSLFWYQQALGQGPEFLTYFQNEAQLDKSGLPSDRFFAERPEGSVSTLKIQRTQQEDSAVYLCASSLIVGVINEQFFGPGTRLTVL.

V gene TRBV7-2 combines with J gene TRBJ1-2, with D tentatively TRBD1 (5 bases). Looked up from germline, CDR1 is SGHTA and CDR2 is FQGNSA. The CDR3 length is 14 residues. Trimming removed 2 bases from V and 4 bases from J, with 11 bases in between. CDR3 region: CASSLTVGGYGYTF. CDR3 DNA sequence: TGTGCCAGCAGCTTAACTGTCGGGGGCTATGGCTACACCTTC.

This chain uses TRBV21-1 with TRBJ2-7; TRBD1, the table's D call, lacks a check against the DNA. TRBV21-1 is shown as a pseudogene. CDR3 length equals 15 residues. CDR3 residues: CASSKQAGCSYEQYF. In DNA form, the CDR3 reads TGTGCCAGCAGCAAACAGGCAGGGTGCTCCTACGAGCAGTACTTC.

With regard to this clone: A read error may be the cause here, since a much bigger clone is one base away. This chain uses TRBV28 with TRBJ1-2; 10 nucleotides match TRBD1. V lost 6 bases, J lost 3 bases, and 4 bases stayed unmatched. The CDR3 is 14 amino acids. The germline V gene encodes CDR1 MDHEN and CDR2 SYDVKM. The DNA for the CDR3 is TGTGCCAGCAGCTCCGGGACAGGGGACTATGGCTACACCTTC. Amino acids: CASSSGTGDYGYTF.

Notes on this clone: With a much larger clone just one base away, this may be a read error. Within the sample, other DNA sequences also encode this same CDR3. The chain carries TRBV30 and TRBJ2-7, with 8 bases fitting TRBD2. Germline V gene sequence: CDR1 GTSNPN, CDR2 SVGIG (reference sequence). With V trimmed by 2 bases and J by 7 bases, 13 bases remained unmatched. CDR3 size: 15 residues. CDR3: CAWSRGQGLVEEQYF. The CDR3 DNA reads TGTGCCTGGAGTCGAGGGCAGGGACTAGTAGAGGAGCAGTACTTC.

This clone showed up just once. This rearrangement joins TRBV9 to TRBJ2-2, with D unclear. The germline V gene has CDR1 SGDLS and CDR2 YYNGEE. CDR3 length: 14 amino acids. V lost 2 bases and J 1 base, leaving 6 bases between the germline ends. This chain's CDR3 is CASSVPGNTGELFF. The CDR3 DNA sequence: TGTGCCAGCAGCGTGCCAGGGAACACCGGGGAGCTGTTTTTT.

V and J are TRBV28 and TRBJ1-2; a possible D gene is TRBD1 (5 bases). Germline CDR1 is MDHEN and CDR2 is SYDVKM. The CDR3 has 17 amino acids. The V and J ends lost 3 bases and 0 bases respectively, with 17 bases between them. The CDR3 nucleotides are TGTGCCAGCAGTTTGATTTGGGGCCAGCCAACTAACTATGGCTACACCTTC. This encodes CASSLIWGQPTNYGYTF.

The chain joins TRBV30 to TRBJ1-4; D unclear. The germline gives CDR1 GTSNPN, CDR2 SVGIG (reference sequence). V was clipped by 0 bases and J by 6 bases, with 20 bases between them. The CDR3 contains 17 residues. CDR3 sequence: CAWSVLVRRNLDEKLFF. In DNA form, the CDR3 reads TGTGCCTGGAGTGTACTGGTTAGGAGGAATCTGGATGAAAAACTGTTTTTT.

For this clone: Within the sample, other DNA sequences also encode this same CDR3. This chain uses TRBV10-3 with TRBJ2-6; D ambiguous. The CDR3 covers 15 residues. CDR1 and CDR2 (germline): ENHRY, SYGVKD. With 0 bases removed from V and 1 base from J, the gap between germline ends came to 4 bases. The CDR3 sequence is CAISESGSGANVLTF. The DNA for the CDR3 is TGTGCCATCAGTGAGTCGGGGTCTGGGGCCAACGTCCTGACTTTC.

This clone was seen at least ten times. The chain recombines TRBV6-1 with TRBJ1-5; unclear D gene. The CDR3 runs to 12 residues. Germline CDR1 reads MNHNS; CDR2 reads SASEGT. The ends were cut back, 7 bases at V and 7 bases at J, with 11 bases in the middle. In DNA, the CDR3 is TGTGCCAGCAATGAGGTGGCACAGCCCCAGCATTTT. Translated: CASNEVAQPQHF.

The rearrangement uses TRBV4-2 and TRBJ2-1, with 8 bases lining up with TRBD2. CDR3 length: 13 residues. The germline V gene has CDR1 LGHNA and CDR2 YNFKEQ. The V gene end was trimmed by 1 base and the J gene end by 13 bases; junction bases not matched to a gene: 6. CDR3 in DNA: TGTGCCAGCAGCCAAGGACGGACTAGCCCTCAGTTCTTC. This codes for CASSQGRTSPQFF.

This clone is a singleton in its sample. The V and J genes are TRBV7-9 and TRBJ2-1, with D unresolved. The CDR3 totals 13 residues. Germline CDR1 is SEHNR and CDR2 is FQNEAQ (reference sequence). Trimming shortened V by 5 bases and J by 6 bases, and 11 bases separated the two germline ends. The CDR3 loop reads CASSGNWVNEQFF. DNA of the CDR3: TGTGCCAGCAGCGGGAACTGGGTCAATGAGCAGTTCTTC.

The rearrangement uses TRBV4-3 and TRBJ2-3; the match to TRBD2 covers 14 bases. J lost 5 bases, V lost 0 bases, and 7 bases had no gene match. Germline V gene lookup returns CDR1 LGHNA and CDR2 YSLEER. CDR3 length: 18 amino acids. CDR3: CASSQDQGLAGVRDTQYF. The CDR3 nucleotides read TGCGCCAGCAGCCAAGATCAGGGACTAGCGGGAGTTAGAGATACGCAGTATTTT.

The chain links TRBV7-8 to TRBJ2-7; unclear D gene. Trimming stripped 5 bases from V and 3 bases from J, with 8 bases between. Germline V gene lookup returns CDR1 SGHVS and CDR2 FQNEAQ. The CDR3 sequence is 12 residues long. CDR3 sequence reads: CASSPDGYEQYF. The CDR3 region has the DNA TGTGCCAGCAGCCCCGACGGCTACGAGCAGTACTTC.

This sequence joins TRBV5-8 and TRBJ2-3; D gene ambiguous. The V gene's germline CDR1 is SGHTS and CDR2 YDEGEE. This CDR3 has 13 residues. Trimming shortened V by 4 bases and J by 5 bases, and 11 bases separated the two germline ends. CDR3: CASSPVALDTQYF. Written as DNA, the CDR3 is TGTGCCAGCAGCCCCGTTGCATTAGATACGCAGTATTTT.

This clone was counted a few times. The sample contains more than one DNA sequence encoding this CDR3. This chain uses TRBV29-1 with TRBJ1-2; D not certain. Germline V gives CDR1 SQVTM, CDR2 ANQGSEA. The CDR3 covers 8 residues. The ends were cut back, 4 bases at V and 8 bases at J, with 2 bases in the middle. DNA for the CDR3: TGCAGCGTTGGCGGCTACACCTTC. Protein sequence: CSVGGYTF.

This clone was seen once. This chain links TRBV5-1 with TRBJ1-3; the match to TRBD1 covers 7 bases. V shed 5 bases and J 10 bases; nucleotides not matched to a gene: 12. Germline CDR1 is SGHRS and CDR2 is YFSETQ. This CDR3 is built from 14 residues. CDR3: CASRPGTEARTIYF. Written as DNA, the CDR3 is TGCGCCAGCAGGCCCGGGACAGAGGCTCGTACCATATATTTT.

The chain joins TRBV18 to TRBJ1-3; D is unclear. The CDR3 length is 16 residues. V lost 0 bases to trimming and J lost 0 bases, with 9 bases between them. Germline lookup yields CDR1 KGHSH and CDR2 LQKENI. The CDR3 protein is CASSPPRTVSGNTIYF. DNA for the CDR3: TGTGCCAGCTCACCACCGCGGACGGTCTCTGGAAACACCATATATTTT.

The chain couples TRBV7-3 to TRBJ2-3; D gene unclear. There are 16 residues in the CDR3. The V end lost 2 bases, the J end lost 2 bases, and 14 bases lay between the germline ends. CDR1 SGHTA and CDR2 FQGTGA come from the germline V gene. This CDR3 reads CASSLGVQYSTDTQYF. CDR3 coding DNA: TGTGCCAGCAGCTTAGGGGTCCAGTATTCCACAGATACGCAGTATTTT.